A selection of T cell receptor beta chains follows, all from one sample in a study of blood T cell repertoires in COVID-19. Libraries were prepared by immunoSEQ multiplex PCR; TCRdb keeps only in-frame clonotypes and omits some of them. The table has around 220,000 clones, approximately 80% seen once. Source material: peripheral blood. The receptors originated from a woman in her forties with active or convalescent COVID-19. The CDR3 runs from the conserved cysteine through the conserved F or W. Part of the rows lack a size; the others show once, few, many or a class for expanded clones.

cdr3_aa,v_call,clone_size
CASSLAQGSAFF,TRBV11-2,NA
CASKVDRGPNYGYTF,TRBV5-4,many
CAISERPYNEQFF,TRBV10-3,NA
CAWTRDNYNSPLHF,TRBV30,NA
CASSHGGGEETQYF,TRBV5-1,once
CASITTGIYGYTF,TRBV28,NA
CASSPTRTSGGSWETQYF,TRBV9,once
CASRPETATYGNTIYF,TRBV7-8,NA
CASSVTGADTQYF,TRBV9,NA
CASSQSNRTSSYEQYF,TRBV23-1,NA
CASSVDSGGASGNTIYF,TRBV9,NA
CASSPTGTGFTNYGYTF,TRBV18,NA
CASSYGSQGGTQYF,TRBV6-5,NA
CASSQTDRGPQPQHF,TRBV4-2,NA
CASSYSLGTGGGYTF,TRBV6-6,few
CSLEEETQYF,TRBV29-1,NA
CASSLIESGYTF,TRBV28,NA
CASSPPGQGAYEQFF,TRBV18,NA
CASSSSGRDTQYF,TRBV28,NA
CASSMGLVRETQYF,TRBV19,NA
CASSLVGREETDTEAFF,TRBV7-9,NA
CAANRDHTGELFF,TRBV10-3,NA
CSVAQGQLNEKLFF,TRBV29-1,NA
CASSTPGQTNEKLFF,TRBV28,NA